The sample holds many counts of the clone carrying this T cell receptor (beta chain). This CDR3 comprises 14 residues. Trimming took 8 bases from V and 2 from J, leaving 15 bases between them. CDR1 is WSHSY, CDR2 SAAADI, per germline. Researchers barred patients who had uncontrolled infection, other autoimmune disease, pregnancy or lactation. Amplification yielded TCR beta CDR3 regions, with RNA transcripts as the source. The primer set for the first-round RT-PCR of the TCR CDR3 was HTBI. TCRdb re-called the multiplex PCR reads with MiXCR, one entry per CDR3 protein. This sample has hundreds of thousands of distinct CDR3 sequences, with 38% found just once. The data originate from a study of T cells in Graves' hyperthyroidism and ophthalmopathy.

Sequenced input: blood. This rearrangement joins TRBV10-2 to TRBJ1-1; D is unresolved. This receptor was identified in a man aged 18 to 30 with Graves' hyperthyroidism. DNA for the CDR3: TGCGCCAGCCGACCTCATACTCTAAACACTGAAGCTTTCTTT. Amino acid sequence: CASRPHTLNTEAFF.